Below, one TCR beta chain is given with its context. The data belong to a study of blood T cell repertoires in COVID-19. CDR3 size: 17 residues. V dropped 1 base and J dropped 5; count of bases not matched to a gene: 13. CDR1 is LGHNA, CDR2 YSLEER, per germline. Per the study methods: Estimation of nucleated cell counts relied on the amplification of reference gene primers. Here immunoSEQ multiplex PCR was the method, and the copy in TCRdb shows in-frame clones only, minus some. The V and J calls and the clone size are those of that table, but D and trimming were determined from the DNA. The repertoire holds about 60,000 clones, with around 84% as singletons.

The receptor comes from a human donor in a cohort sampled during active COVID-19. The V and J genes are TRBV4-3 and TRBJ1-1; TRBD1 agrees at 7 bases. Sequenced: peripheral blood. The CDR3 nucleotides are TGCGCCAGCAGCCAAGGGGTCCCAATCGACAGGGTAACTGAAGCTTTCTTT. Translated, it gives CASSQGVPIDRVTEAFF.